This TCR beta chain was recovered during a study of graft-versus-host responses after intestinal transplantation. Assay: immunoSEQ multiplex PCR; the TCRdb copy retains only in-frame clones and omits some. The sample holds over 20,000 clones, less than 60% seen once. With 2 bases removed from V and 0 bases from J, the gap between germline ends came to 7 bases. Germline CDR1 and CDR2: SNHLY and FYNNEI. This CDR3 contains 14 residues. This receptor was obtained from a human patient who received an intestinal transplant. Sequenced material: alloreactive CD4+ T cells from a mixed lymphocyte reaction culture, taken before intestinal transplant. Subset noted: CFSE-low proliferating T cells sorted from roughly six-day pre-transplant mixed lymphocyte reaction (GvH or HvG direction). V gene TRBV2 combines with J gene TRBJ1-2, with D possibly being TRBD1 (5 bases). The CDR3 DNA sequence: TGTGCCAGCAGTGAAAGGACAACTAACTATGGCTACACCTTC. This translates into CASSERTTNYGYTF.